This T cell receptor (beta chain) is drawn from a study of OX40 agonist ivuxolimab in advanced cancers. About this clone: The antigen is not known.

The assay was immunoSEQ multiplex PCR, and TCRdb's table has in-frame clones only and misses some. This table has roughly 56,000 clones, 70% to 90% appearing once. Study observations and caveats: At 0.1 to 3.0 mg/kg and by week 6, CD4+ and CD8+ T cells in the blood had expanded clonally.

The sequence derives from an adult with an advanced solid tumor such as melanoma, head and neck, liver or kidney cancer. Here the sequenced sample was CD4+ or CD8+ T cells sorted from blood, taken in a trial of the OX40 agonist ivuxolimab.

CDR3: CASSPSSEQYF. The CDR3 DNA reads as TGTGCCAGCAGCCCCTCGAGCGAGCAGTACTTC. V usage is TRBV7-2 and J usage is TRBJ2-7; D remains unclear. CDR3 length: 11 amino acids. Germline values: CDR1 SGHTA, CDR2 FQGNSA. Deletions cut 5 bases from V and 6 bases from J, with 8 bases between.